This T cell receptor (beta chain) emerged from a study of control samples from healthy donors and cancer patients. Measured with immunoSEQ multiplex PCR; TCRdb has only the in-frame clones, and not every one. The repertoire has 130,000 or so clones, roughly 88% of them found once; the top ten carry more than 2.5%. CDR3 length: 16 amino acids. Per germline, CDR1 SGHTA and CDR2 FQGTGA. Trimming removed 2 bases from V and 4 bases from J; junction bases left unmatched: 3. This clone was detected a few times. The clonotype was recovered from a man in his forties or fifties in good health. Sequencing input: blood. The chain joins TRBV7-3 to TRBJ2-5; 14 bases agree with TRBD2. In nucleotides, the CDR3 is TGTGCCAGCAGCTTAGGCGGGACTAGCGGGGGAGAGACCCAGTACTTC. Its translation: CASSLGGTSGGETQYF.